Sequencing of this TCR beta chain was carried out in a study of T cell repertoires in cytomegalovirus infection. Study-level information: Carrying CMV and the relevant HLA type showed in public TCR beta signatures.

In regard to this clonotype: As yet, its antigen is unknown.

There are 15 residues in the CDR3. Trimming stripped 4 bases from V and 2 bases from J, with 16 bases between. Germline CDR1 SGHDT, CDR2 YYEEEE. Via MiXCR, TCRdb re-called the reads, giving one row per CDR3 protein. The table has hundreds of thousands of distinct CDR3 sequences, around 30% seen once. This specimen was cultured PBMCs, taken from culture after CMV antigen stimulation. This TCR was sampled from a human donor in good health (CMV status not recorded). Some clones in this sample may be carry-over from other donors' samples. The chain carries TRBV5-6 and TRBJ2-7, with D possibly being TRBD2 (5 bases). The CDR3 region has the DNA TGTGCCAGCAGCACCCAATCCCCGGGGACCTACGAGCAGTACTTC. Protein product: CASSTQSPGTYEQYF.